These 32 T cell receptor beta chains were sequenced from one sample in a study of shared clonotypes between healthy human individuals. Sequenced by immunoSEQ multiplex PCR; TCRdb stores in-frame clones only, minus some. The sample includes about 1.1 million clones, 77% of them seen just once. Sequenced input: memory CD4+ T cells from PBMCs. As for subset: CD45RA-negative fraction. The receptors come from a man younger than 35 in good health. Some clones in this sample may be carry-over from other donors' samples.

This clone came up a few times. The CDR3 loop reads CASSQSPVVGANVLTF. CDR3 in DNA: TGCGCCAGCAGCCAGAGTCCCGTGGTTGGGGCCAACGTCCTGACTTTC. The chain employs TRBV5-1 and TRBJ2-6; D is unclear. Germline V lookup: CDR1 SGHRS, CDR2 YFSETQ. Deletions cut 4 bases from V and 3 bases from J, with 14 bases between. The CDR3 is made up of 16 amino acids.

The rearrangement joins TRBV28 to TRBJ2-6, with D maybe TRBD2 (7 bases). The CDR3 spans 15 residues. CDR1 and CDR2 (germline): MDHEN, SYDVKM. V lost 6 bases and J lost 6, with 15 bases in between. CDR3 DNA sequence: TGTGCCAGCAGGGTAGGGGGGGCAGAGGCCAACGTCCTGACTTTC. As protein: CASRVGGAEANVLTF.

The V gene is TRBV19, the J gene TRBJ1-5; no definite D call. V was pared by 1 base and J by 0 bases, with 13 bases between. The CDR3 covers 17 residues. Germline V gives CDR1 LNHDA, CDR2 SQIVND (reference sequence). In nucleotides, the CDR3 is TGTGCCAGTAGTATAGTTAGCAGGAGAAATAGCAATCAGCCCCAGCATTTT. Amino acids: CASSIVSRRNSNQPQHF.

The J gene is TRBJ2-2, the V gene TRBV6-1; D is ambiguous. This CDR3 has 12 amino acids. Germline V gives CDR1 MNHNS, CDR2 SASEGT. Trimming took 4 bases from V and 6 from J, leaving 6 bases between them. The CDR3 loop reads CASSAPAGELFF. CDR3 sequence (DNA): TGTGCCAGCAGTGCCCCGGCCGGGGAGCTGTTTTTT.

This clone was detected a few times. The chain combines TRBV6-5 with TRBJ2-7, with a possible D match to TRBD1 (6 bases). The CDR3 totals 15 residues. CDR1 is MNHEY and CDR2 is SVGAGI in the germline V gene. V was cut by 0 bases and J by 4 bases, with 13 bases left in between. CDR3 sequence reads: CASSYSRDISYEQYF. The CDR3 DNA reads TGTGCCAGCAGTTACTCCCGGGACATTTCGTACGAGCAGTACTTC.

V gene TRBV7-9 combines with J gene TRBJ1-2; 7 bases line up with TRBD1. This CDR3 comprises 17 residues. Germline CDR1 is SEHNR and CDR2 is FQNEAQ (reference sequence). The J segment lost 4 bases and the V segment lost 5 bases, leaving 16 bases of the junction unmatched. For the CDR3, the DNA is TGTGCCAGCAGCCAAAAAGGGACAGCTCCTCTGGCCTATGGCTACACCTTC. Protein product: CASSQKGTAPLAYGYTF.

The chain employs TRBV5-4 and TRBJ1-3; perhaps TRBD1 as D (6 bases). In germline, CDR1 is SGHNT, CDR2 YYREEE (reference sequence). CDR3 length equals 14 residues. The germline V and J ends were trimmed by 2 bases and 3 bases, with 9 bases remaining between them. The CDR3 here is CASSFTGFGNTIYF. CDR3 coding DNA: TGTGCCAGCAGCTTTACAGGGTTTGGAAACACCATATATTTT.

This CDR3 reads CASKQGSGSGANVLTF. The CDR3 DNA reads as TGCGCCAGCAAACAGGGGTCCGGGTCTGGGGCCAACGTCCTGACTTTC. The chain uses TRBV5-1 and TRBJ2-6; 7 bases agree with TRBD1. CDR3 length: 16 residues. J was trimmed by 1 base and V by 6 bases; bases with no gene match: 7. Germline V gives CDR1 SGHRS, CDR2 YFSETQ.

V is TRBV27 and J is TRBJ2-5, with 10 bases aligning to TRBD1. Germline V gene lookup returns CDR1 MNHEY and CDR2 SMNVEV (reference sequence). With V trimmed by 4 bases and J by 1 base, 6 bases remained unmatched. The CDR3 contains 16 residues. The DNA for the CDR3 is TGTGCCAGCAGTTACGCACGGACAGGGGGCCAAGAGACCCAGTACTTC. Translating gives CASSYARTGGQETQYF.

The gene calls are TRBV30 and TRBJ1-1; 7 bases agree with TRBD1. V trimming: 3 bases; J trimming: 5 bases; junction bases outside the gene matches: 3. Germline V CDR1 and CDR2: GTSNPN, SVGIG (reference sequence). This CDR3 spans 12 amino acids. CDR3 sequence reads: CAWSTGETEAFF. The CDR3 DNA sequence: TGTGCCTGGAGCACAGGGGAGACTGAAGCTTTCTTT.

This sequence joins TRBV5-6 and TRBJ2-5; 7 bases match TRBD2. The DNA matches TRBJ2-7 better at its end, which makes the J call doubtful. The CDR3 loop spans 15 amino acids. Per germline, CDR1 SGHDT and CDR2 YYEEEE. The CDR3 DNA reads TGTGCCAGCAGCGCAGGTGCTAGCGGCAACTACGAGCAGTACTTC. Its translation is CASSAGASGNYEQYF.

This clone occurred many times. As DNA, the CDR3 is TGTGCCAGTACAGAGAGACAGCGCGGCTATGGCTACACCTTC. This translates into CASTERQRGYGYTF. This chain connects TRBV19 to TRBJ1-2; possibly TRBD1 for D (5 bases). CDR3 size: 14 residues. Germline V lookup: CDR1 LNHDA, CDR2 SQIVND (reference sequence). The germline V and J ends were trimmed by 7 bases and 4 bases, with 16 bases remaining between them.

The chain uses TRBV28 and TRBJ1-1, with unresolved D. The germline V gene has CDR1 MDHEN and CDR2 SYDVKM. The CDR3 runs 15 residues. Trimming cost V 3 bases and J 3 bases, with 14 bases left between them. CDR3 sequence (DNA): TGTGCCAGCAGTTTGGCGAGGGTTGGCGACACTGAAGCTTTCTTT. As protein: CASSLARVGDTEAFF.

Concerning this clone: The likely explanation is a read error, given a far larger clone one base away. The chain employs TRBV29-1 and TRBJ2-1, with D perhaps matching TRBD1 or TRBD2 (6 bases each). The germline V gene encodes CDR1 SQVTM and CDR2 ANQGSEA. Trimming removed 7 bases from V and 6 bases from J, with 16 bases in between. This CDR3 is 13 amino acids long. The CDR3 sequence: CSAPRGAVNEQFF. For the CDR3, the DNA is TGCAGCGCACCTAGGGGGGCGGTCAATGAGCAGTTCTTC.

This clone was counted a single time. This chain uses TRBV7-2 with TRBJ2-7, with a tentative D call TRBD1 (6 bases). Germline V CDR1 and CDR2: SGHTA, FQGNSA. This CDR3 contains 13 residues. Trimming left V 2 bases short and J 3 bases short, with 8 bases between. CDR3 residues: CASSLIQGYEQYF. CDR3 DNA sequence: TGTGCCAGCAGCTTAATACAGGGCTACGAGCAGTACTTC.

This clone was detected a few times. This sequence joins TRBV30 and TRBJ1-1, with D tentatively TRBD1 (5 bases). The CDR3 length is 16 residues. V lost 1 base to trimming and J lost 0 bases, with 15 bases between them. In germline, CDR1 is GTSNPN, CDR2 SVGIG (reference sequence). This chain's CDR3 is CAWSGGPSGVNTEAFF. The CDR3 region has the DNA TGTGCCTGGAGTGGAGGCCCGTCGGGGGTGAACACTGAAGCTTTCTTT.

V gene TRBV5-1 combines with J gene TRBJ1-4, with 7 bases that match TRBD1. The CDR3 length is 14 residues. Per the germline V gene, CDR1 is SGHRS and CDR2 is YFSETQ. The ends lost 5 bases at V and 7 bases at J; junction bases unmatched: 8. CDR3 region: CASRPGQQGEKLFF. DNA for the CDR3: TGCGCCAGCAGACCGGGACAGCAAGGTGAAAAACTGTTTTTT.

This rearrangement joins TRBV7-2 to TRBJ2-5; TRBD1 might be the D (6 bases). The CDR3 contains 15 residues. CDR1 SGHTA and CDR2 FQGNSA come from the germline V gene. V lost 4 bases to trimming and J lost 0 bases, with 12 bases between them. CDR3 sequence (DNA): TGTGCCAGCAGCTCAGGACAGATGTACCAAGAGACCCAGTACTTC. Its translation: CASSSGQMYQETQYF.

V and J are TRBV27 and TRBJ2-3; 8 nucleotides agree with TRBD1. Germline trimming cut 5 bases from V and 0 bases from J; bases unmatched to any gene: 7. Germline V gene sequence: CDR1 MNHEY, CDR2 SMNVEV (reference sequence). The CDR3 runs 16 residues. CDR3 region: CASSTRQGSSTDTQYF. CDR3 in DNA: TGTGCCAGCAGTACCAGACAGGGGTCAAGCACAGATACGCAGTATTTT.

As DNA, the CDR3 is TGCGCCAGCAGCTTGCTGAACGGGGATCAAGAGACCCAGTACTTC. Translated: CASSLLNGDQETQYF. J is TRBJ2-5 and V is TRBV5-1, with D possibly matching TRBD2 (5 bases). Trimming pared 1 base from V and 2 bases from J, leaving 12 bases between. Germline CDR1 reads SGHRS; CDR2 reads YFSETQ. The CDR3 is 15 amino acids.

This sequence joins TRBV28 and TRBJ2-5; 9 nucleotides match TRBD1. The ends lost 5 bases at V and 4 bases at J; junction bases unmatched: 11. Germline loops: CDR1 MDHEN, CDR2 SYDVKM. CDR3 length: 16 amino acids. The CDR3 is CASSKPGTGKSETQYF. For the CDR3, the DNA is TGTGCCAGCAGTAAGCCCGGGACAGGGAAATCAGAGACCCAGTACTTC.

The chain links TRBV27 to TRBJ1-1; 9 bases are a match to TRBD1. J lost 6 bases, V lost 3 bases, and 5 bases had no gene match. Germline V gene lookup returns CDR1 MNHEY and CDR2 SMNVEV (reference sequence). CDR3 size: 14 residues. Written as DNA, the CDR3 is TGTGCCAGCAGTTTGTGGACAGGGGCCCCTGAAGCTTTCTTT. Translating gives CASSLWTGAPEAFF.

The V call is TRBV5-1, the J call TRBJ2-1; 14 nucleotides agree with TRBD2. The CDR3 runs 17 residues. With 2 bases clipped from V and 5 bases from J, the junction kept 6 bases outside the gene matches. Per the germline V gene, CDR1 is SGHRS and CDR2 is YFSETQ. CDR3 sequence: CASSLGTSGSRDNEQFF. DNA for the CDR3: TGCGCCAGCAGCTTAGGGACTAGCGGGAGCAGGGACAATGAGCAGTTCTTC.

The rearrangement uses TRBV11-3 and TRBJ2-2; D is unresolved. This CDR3 region has 14 residues. V lost 5 bases to trimming and J lost 3 bases, with 10 bases between them. Per the germline V gene, CDR1 is SGHNT and CDR2 is YENEEA. The CDR3 region has the DNA TGTGCCAGCAGCCCCGGCCGGGACACCGGGGAGCTGTTTTTT. Its protein product is CASSPGRDTGELFF.

The chain carries TRBV7-3 and TRBJ2-1, with 9 bases matching TRBD2. V gave up 5 bases and J gave up 0 bases; unmatched junction bases: 11. The CDR3 runs 18 residues. Germline V gives CDR1 SGHTA, CDR2 FQGTGA. The CDR3 DNA sequence: TGTGCCAGCAGCCCTTCCGGCTTTAGCGGGAGCTCCTACAATGAGCAGTTCTTC. Its translation is CASSPSGFSGSSYNEQFF. The complete variable domain, with remaining parts taken from reference TRBV7-3 and TRBJ2-1, reads GAGVSQTPSNKVTEKGKYVELRCDPISGHTALYWYRQSLGQGPEFLIYFQGTGAADDSGLPNDRFFAVRPEGSVSTLKIQRTERGDSAVYLCASSPSGFSGSSYNEQFFGPGTRLTVL.

The chain recombines TRBV9 with TRBJ2-3; 9 positions match TRBD2. CDR1 and CDR2 (germline): SGDLS, YYNGEE. J lost 4 bases, V lost 0 bases, and 9 bases had no gene match. This CDR3 comprises 17 residues. The CDR3 region has the DNA TGTGCCAGCAGCGTAGCTCCTGGCGGGGGGGGGCCAGATACGCAGTATTTT. This translates into CASSVAPGGGGPDTQYF.

The chain is built from TRBV5-1 and TRBJ2-1; 7 positions agree with TRBD1. Germline assignment: CDR1 SGHRS and CDR2 YFSETQ. The ends lost 2 bases at V and 4 bases at J; junction bases unmatched: 12. CDR3 length: 17 amino acids. The CDR3 reads CASSFRLTGDPYNEQFF. For the CDR3, the DNA is TGCGCCAGCAGCTTCCGTCTAACAGGGGACCCGTACAATGAGCAGTTCTTC.

This clone was recorded a few times. Being one base from a much bigger clone, this may be a read error. This sequence joins TRBV29-1 and TRBJ1-2, with unresolved D. Trimming removed 7 bases at V and 0 bases at J, with 12 bases between. Germline CDR1 is SQVTM and CDR2 is ANQGSEA. The length of the CDR3 is 13 residues. The CDR3, as DNA: TGCAGCGCATACAAACAAACTAACTATGGCTACACCTTC. Protein: CSAYKQTNYGYTF.

This rearrangement joins TRBV5-6 to TRBJ2-3, with D perhaps matching TRBD1 (6 bases). The V end lost 4 bases, the J end lost 5 bases, and 11 bases lay between the germline ends. The CDR3 has 13 amino acids. Germline V gives CDR1 SGHDT, CDR2 YYEEEE. The CDR3 is CASSKTGLDTQYF. CDR3 nucleotide sequence: TGTGCCAGCAGCAAAACAGGGTTAGATACGCAGTATTTT.

This clone was seen once. The CDR3 nucleotides read TGTGCCAGCAGAAGGCTAGCGGGAGGTGGGACCTACAATGAGCAGTTCTTC. Translation: CASRRLAGGGTYNEQFF. The chain links TRBV28 to TRBJ2-1; TRBD2 agrees at 11 bases. The V gene end was trimmed by 6 bases and the J gene end by 2 bases; junction bases not matched to a gene: 9. The CDR3 has 17 amino acids. CDR1 MDHEN and CDR2 SYDVKM come from the germline V gene. Complete variable domain (other parts from reference TRBV28 and TRBJ2-1): DVKVTQSSRYLVKRTGEKVFLECVQDMDHENMFWYRQDPGLGLRLIYFSYDVKMKEKGDIPEGYSVSREKKERFSLILESASTNQTSMYLCASRRLAGGGTYNEQFFGPGTRLTVL.

V usage is TRBV28 and J usage is TRBJ1-2; the match to TRBD1 covers 8 bases. The CDR3 consists of 16 residues. Germline lookup yields CDR1 MDHEN and CDR2 SYDVKM. V gave up 6 bases and J gave up 3 bases; unmatched junction bases: 12. The CDR3 region has the DNA TGTGCCAGCAGGGGCCCAGGGGGCGAGACTGACTATGGCTACACCTTC. This gives the protein CASRGPGGETDYGYTF.

This clone was counted a few times. The chain is built from TRBV7-2 and TRBJ2-7; TRBD2 agrees at 7 bases. This CDR3 region has 12 residues. V lost 4 bases, J lost 10 bases, and 7 bases stayed unmatched. Germline V gene data show CDR1 as SGHTA and CDR2 as FQGNSA. This chain's CDR3 is CASSSVAGEQYF. The DNA for the CDR3 is TGTGCCAGCAGCTCAGTGGCGGGAGAACAGTACTTC.